This note documents a single TCR beta chain sequence. Trimming removed 2 bases at V and 2 bases at J, with 13 bases between. The CDR3 has 17 amino acids. The germline gives CDR1 MDHEN, CDR2 SYDVKM. These data originate in a study of shared clonotypes between healthy human individuals. Replicate sorted-subset PCRs were loaded with around 220 ng DNA, about 30,000 T cell genomes. Sequencing used immunoSEQ multiplex PCR; TCRdb keeps in-frame clones, though not all of them. The sample comprises 760,000 or so clones, about 96% of which are singletons, and about 0.25% rests with the top ten. Naive CD8 cells were CD45RO-negative, positively selected for CCR7, excluding terminally differentiated effector memory CD45RA+ cells.

V and J are TRBV28 and TRBJ2-6; weak D call: TRBD2 (5 bases). The sample comprised naive CD8+ T cells sorted from blood. The receptor was derived from a man aged 25-40 years in good health. DNA of the CDR3: TGTGCCAGCAGTTTACTCCCCCCCGGGGCTGGGGCCAACGTCCTGACTTTC. Amino acid sequence: CASSLLPPGAGANVLTF.